Reported below is one TCR beta chain. The antigen remains unidentified. This sample also contains other DNA sequences that code for the same CDR3. CD45RO-negative cells were positively selected for CCR7, leaving out terminally differentiated effector memory CD45RA+ cells. The sample is drawn from a study of shared clonotypes between healthy human individuals. General study findings and limits: Few donors restricted represented genetic and exposure-history diversity. Blood was the sole source, and tissue repertoires probably differ.

This table comes from immunoSEQ multiplex PCR, and its TCRdb copy is limited to in-frame clones, with some not included. Among 2 million to 2.5 million clones, over 85% were seen once, and the ten largest hold around 1.1%. Material for sequencing was naive CD8+ T cells sorted from blood. The source is a man aged 18 to 35 in good health.

The CDR3 region has the DNA TGTGCCAGCAGCTTAGGCGGGAGCGACGAGCAGTACTTC. Protein sequence: CASSLGGSDEQYF. The rearrangement joins TRBV7-9 to TRBJ2-7; 7 nucleotides match TRBD2. V lost 1 base to trimming and J lost 5 bases; unmatched junction nucleotides: 2. CDR1 is SEHNR, CDR2 FQNEAQ, per germline (reference sequence). The CDR3 extends over 13 amino acids.